This T cell receptor (beta chain) is drawn from a study of response to subunit inactivated influenza vaccine. Study-wide findings and caveats: New T cells are recruited in small numbers by each seasonal influenza vaccination, according to the authors' suggestion.

This clonotype was detected many times. Its antigen is currently unknown. This CDR3 comprises 13 residues. The ends were cut back, 2 bases at V and 0 bases at J, with 1 base in the middle. Germline CDR1 and CDR2: MNHEY and SVGAGI. TCRdb recomputed calls from the RT-PCR reads with MiXCR, one row per CDR3 protein. The sample shows about 650,000 distinct CDR3 sequences, less than 15% of them seen only once. The rearrangement joins TRBV6-5 to TRBJ2-2; no reliable D call. The receptor was derived from a man aged 50-60 years who received an inactivated influenza vaccine. Here the sequenced sample was PBMCs from blood, taken around two weeks before vaccination. This CDR3 reads CASSYPNTGELFF. CDR3 DNA sequence: TGTGCCAGCAGTTACCCGAACACCGGGGAGCTGTTTTTT.